This T cell receptor beta chain was obtained from a study of CD8+ T cells in alopecia areata. Following RNA extraction, reverse transcription yielded cDNA that acted as the sequencing template. The repertoire was sequenced with immunoSEQ multiplex PCR; TCRdb's copy has only in-frame clones and lacks some. Singletons are absent from the sample, which has more than 90,000 clones. V lost 3 bases to trimming and J lost 0 bases; unmatched junction nucleotides: 3. The CDR3 covers 16 residues. CDR1 NSQYPW and CDR2 LRSPGD come from the germline V gene (reference sequence). This clone has just a few counts. The gene names given are mouse names. The DNA ends 4 residues before the CDR3 does, and the rest of the CDR3 is filled in from the germline J gene.

The source of this sequence is a C3H/HeJ mouse with alopecia areata. As its MHC haplotype, the strain has H2-k. Sequenced: lesional skin. This sequence joins TRBV1 and TRBJ2-4; 10 bases agree with TRBD1. The CDR3 protein is CTCSAGTGESQNTLYF. The sequenced part of the CDR3 DNA is TGCACCTGCAGTGCGGGGACAGGGGAGAGTCAAAAC.